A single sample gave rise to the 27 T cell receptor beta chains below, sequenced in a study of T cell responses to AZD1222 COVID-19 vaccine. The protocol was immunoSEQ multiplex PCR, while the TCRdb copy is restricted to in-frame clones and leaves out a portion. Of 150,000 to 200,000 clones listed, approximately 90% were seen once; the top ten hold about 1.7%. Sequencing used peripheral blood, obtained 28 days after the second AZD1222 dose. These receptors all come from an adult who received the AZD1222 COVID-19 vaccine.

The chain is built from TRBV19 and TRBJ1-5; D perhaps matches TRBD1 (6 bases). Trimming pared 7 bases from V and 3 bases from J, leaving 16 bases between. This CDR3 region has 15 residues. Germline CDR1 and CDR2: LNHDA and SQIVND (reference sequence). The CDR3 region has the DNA TGTGCCAGTACTCCGTGGGGGGCAAACAATCAGCCCCAGCATTTT. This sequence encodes CASTPWGANNQPQHF.

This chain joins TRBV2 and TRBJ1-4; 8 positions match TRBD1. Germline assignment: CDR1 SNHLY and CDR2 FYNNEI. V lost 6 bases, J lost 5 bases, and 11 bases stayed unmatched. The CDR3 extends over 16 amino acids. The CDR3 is CASRVRQGSPNEKLFF. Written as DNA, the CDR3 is TGTGCCAGCAGAGTGAGACAGGGGAGTCCCAATGAAAAACTGTTTTTT.

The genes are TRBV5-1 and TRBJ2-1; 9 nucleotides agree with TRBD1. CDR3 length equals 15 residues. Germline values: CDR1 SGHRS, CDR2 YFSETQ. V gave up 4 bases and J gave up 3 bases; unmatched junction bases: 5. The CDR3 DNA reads TGCGCCAGCAGCCAGGGACAGGGAGTCTACAATGAGCAGTTCTTC. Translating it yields CASSQGQGVYNEQFF.

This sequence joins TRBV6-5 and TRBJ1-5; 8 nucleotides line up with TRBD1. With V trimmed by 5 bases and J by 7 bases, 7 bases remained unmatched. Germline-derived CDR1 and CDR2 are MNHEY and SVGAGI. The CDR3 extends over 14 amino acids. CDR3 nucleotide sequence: TGTGCCAGCAGTCGACAGGGGAGAAGGCAGCCCCAGCATTTT. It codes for CASSRQGRRQPQHF.

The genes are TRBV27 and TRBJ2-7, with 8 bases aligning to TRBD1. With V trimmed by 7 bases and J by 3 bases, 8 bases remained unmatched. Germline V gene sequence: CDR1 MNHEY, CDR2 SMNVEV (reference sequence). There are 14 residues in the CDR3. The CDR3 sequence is CASTPGTGGYEQYF. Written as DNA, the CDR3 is TGTGCCAGCACCCCGGGCACAGGGGGCTACGAGCAGTACTTC.

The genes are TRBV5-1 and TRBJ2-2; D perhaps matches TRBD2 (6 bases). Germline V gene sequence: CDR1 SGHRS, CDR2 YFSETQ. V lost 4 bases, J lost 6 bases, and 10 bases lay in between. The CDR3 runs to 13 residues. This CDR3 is CASSIGTAGELFF. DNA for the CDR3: TGCGCCAGCAGCATCGGGACTGCCGGGGAGCTGTTTTTT.

This CDR3 reads CAWSRGRGTTDTQYF. The CDR3, as DNA: TGTGCCTGGAGCCGCGGGAGGGGTACAACAGATACGCAGTATTTT. This rearrangement joins TRBV30 to TRBJ2-3; 9 bases line up with TRBD2. Germline V gene sequence: CDR1 GTSNPN, CDR2 SVGIG (reference sequence). With V trimmed by 3 bases and J by 3 bases, 7 bases remained unmatched. This CDR3 has 15 residues.

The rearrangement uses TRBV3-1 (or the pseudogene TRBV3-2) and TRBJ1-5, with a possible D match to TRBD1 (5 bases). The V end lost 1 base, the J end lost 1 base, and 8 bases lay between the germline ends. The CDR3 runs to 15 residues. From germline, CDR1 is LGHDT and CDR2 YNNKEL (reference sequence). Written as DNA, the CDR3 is TGTGCCAGCAGCCAAGGACAGCTAAGCAATCAGCCCCAGCATTTT. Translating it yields CASSQGQLSNQPQHF.

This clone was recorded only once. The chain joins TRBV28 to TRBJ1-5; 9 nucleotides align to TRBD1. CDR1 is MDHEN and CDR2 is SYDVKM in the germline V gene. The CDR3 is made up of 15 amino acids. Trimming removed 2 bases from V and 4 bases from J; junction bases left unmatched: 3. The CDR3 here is CASSLTGQGNQPQHF. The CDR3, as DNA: TGTGCCAGCAGTTTAACGGGACAGGGAAATCAGCCCCAGCATTTT.

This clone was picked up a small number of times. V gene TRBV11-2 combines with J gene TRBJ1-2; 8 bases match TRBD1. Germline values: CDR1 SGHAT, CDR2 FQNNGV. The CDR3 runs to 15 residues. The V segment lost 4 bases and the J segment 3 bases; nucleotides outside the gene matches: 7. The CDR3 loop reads CASSSPDRVYYGYTF. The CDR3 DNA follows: TGTGCCAGCAGCTCGCCGGACAGGGTTTACTATGGCTACACCTTC.

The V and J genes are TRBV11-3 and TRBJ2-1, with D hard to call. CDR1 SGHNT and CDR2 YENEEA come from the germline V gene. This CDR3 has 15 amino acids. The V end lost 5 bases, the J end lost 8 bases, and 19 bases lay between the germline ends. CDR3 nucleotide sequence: TGTGCCAGCAGCCCTGCTATGGTACCGGCTGATGAGCAGTTCTTC. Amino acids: CASSPAMVPADEQFF. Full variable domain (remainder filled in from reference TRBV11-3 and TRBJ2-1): EAGVVQSPRYKIIEKKQPVAFWCNPISGHNTLYWYLQNLGQGPELLIRYENEEAVDDSQLPKDRFSAERLKGVDSTLKIQPAELGDSAVYLCASSPAMVPADEQFFGPGTRLTVL.

The CDR3 region is CASSLGAGAGEQYF. The CDR3 DNA reads TGTGCCAGCAGCTTGGGAGCAGGGGCCGGCGAGCAGTACTTC. V usage is TRBV5-4 and J usage is TRBJ2-7; a weak D match, TRBD1 (6 bases). V was trimmed by 0 bases and J by 6 bases, leaving 13 bases between them. Germline V gene lookup returns CDR1 SGHNT and CDR2 YYREEE (reference sequence). CDR3 length: 14 residues.

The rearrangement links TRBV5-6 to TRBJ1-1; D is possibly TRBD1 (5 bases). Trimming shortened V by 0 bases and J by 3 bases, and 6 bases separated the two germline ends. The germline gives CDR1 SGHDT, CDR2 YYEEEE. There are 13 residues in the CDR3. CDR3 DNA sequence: TGTGCCAGCAGCTTGGCCAGGGACACTGAAGCTTTCTTT. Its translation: CASSLARDTEAFF. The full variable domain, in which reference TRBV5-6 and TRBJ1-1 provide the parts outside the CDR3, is DAGVTQSPTHLIKTRGQQVTLRCSPKSGHDTVSWYQQALGQGPQFIFQYYEEEERQRGNFPDRFSGHQFPNYSSELNVNALLLGDSALYLCASSLARDTEAFFGQGTRLTVV.

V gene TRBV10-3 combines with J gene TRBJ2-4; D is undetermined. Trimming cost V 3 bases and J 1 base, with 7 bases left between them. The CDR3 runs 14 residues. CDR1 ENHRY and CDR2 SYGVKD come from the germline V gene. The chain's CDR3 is CAISDEGAKNIQYF. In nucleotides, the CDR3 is TGTGCCATCAGTGACGAAGGGGCCAAAAACATTCAGTACTTC.

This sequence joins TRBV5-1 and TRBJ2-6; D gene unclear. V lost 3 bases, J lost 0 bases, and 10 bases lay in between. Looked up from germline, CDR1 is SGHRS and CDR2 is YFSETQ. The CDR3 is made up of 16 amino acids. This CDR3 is CASSYGRLSGANVLTF. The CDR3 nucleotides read TGCGCCAGCAGCTACGGACGGCTCTCTGGGGCCAACGTCCTGACTTTC.

The CDR3: CASSLADSPLHF. DNA for the CDR3: TGTGCCAGCAGCCTGGCAGATTCACCCCTCCACTTT. This rearrangement joins TRBV7-9 to TRBJ1-6; no definite D call. Germline CDR1 reads SEHNR; CDR2 reads FQNEAQ (reference sequence). Trimming removed 5 bases at V and 8 bases at J, with 7 bases between. This CDR3 region has 12 residues.

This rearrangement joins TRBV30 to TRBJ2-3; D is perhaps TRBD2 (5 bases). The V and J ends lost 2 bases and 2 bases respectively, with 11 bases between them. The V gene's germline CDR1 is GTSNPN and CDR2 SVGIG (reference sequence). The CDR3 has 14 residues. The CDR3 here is CAWSQLGATDTQYF. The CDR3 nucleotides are TGTGCCTGGAGTCAGCTGGGAGCCACAGATACGCAGTATTTT. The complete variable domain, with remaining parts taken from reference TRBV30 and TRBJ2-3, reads SQTIHQWPATLVQPVGSPLSLECTVEGTSNPNLYWYRQAAGRGLQLLFYSVGIGQISSEVPQNLSASRPQDRQFILSSKKLLLSDSGFYLCAWSQLGATDTQYFGPGTRLTVL.

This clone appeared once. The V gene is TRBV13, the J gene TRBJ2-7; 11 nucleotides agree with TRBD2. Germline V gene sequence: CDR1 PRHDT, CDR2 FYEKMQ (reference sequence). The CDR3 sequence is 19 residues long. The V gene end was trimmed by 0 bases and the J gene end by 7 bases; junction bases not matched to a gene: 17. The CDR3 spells CASSLGLRDVAGGPLEQYF. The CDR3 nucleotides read TGTGCCAGCAGCTTAGGCCTCCGCGACGTAGCGGGAGGGCCCTTGGAGCAGTACTTC.

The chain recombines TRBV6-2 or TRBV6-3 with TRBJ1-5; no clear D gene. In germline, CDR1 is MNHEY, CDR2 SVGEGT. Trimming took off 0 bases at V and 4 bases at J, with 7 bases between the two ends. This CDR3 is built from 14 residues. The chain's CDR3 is CASSYSSRNQPQHF. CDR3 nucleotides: TGTGCCAGCAGTTACTCTAGTCGAAATCAGCCCCAGCATTTT.

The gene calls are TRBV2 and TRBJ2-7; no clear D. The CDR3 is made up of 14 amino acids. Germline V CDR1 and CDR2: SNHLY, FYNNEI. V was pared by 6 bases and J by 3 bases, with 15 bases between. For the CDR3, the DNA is TGTGCCAGCAGCGTCGGACGGATGGACTACGAGCAGTACTTC. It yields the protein CASSVGRMDYEQYF. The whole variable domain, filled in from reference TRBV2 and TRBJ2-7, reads EPEVTQTPSHQVTQMGQEVILRCVPISNHLYFYWYRQILGQKVEFLVSFYNNEISEKSEIFDDQFSVERPDGSNFTLKIRSTKLEDSAMYFCASSVGRMDYEQYFGPGTRLTVT.

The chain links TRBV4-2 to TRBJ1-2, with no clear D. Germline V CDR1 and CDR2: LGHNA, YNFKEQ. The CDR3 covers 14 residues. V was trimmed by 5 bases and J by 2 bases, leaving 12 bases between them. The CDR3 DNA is TGTGCCAGCAGCTCGACCGGCGGGAACTATGGCTACACCTTC. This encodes CASSSTGGNYGYTF.

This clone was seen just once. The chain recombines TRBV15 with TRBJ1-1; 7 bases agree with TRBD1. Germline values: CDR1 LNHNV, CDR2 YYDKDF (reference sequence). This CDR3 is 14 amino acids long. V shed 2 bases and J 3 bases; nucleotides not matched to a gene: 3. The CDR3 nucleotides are TGTGCCACCAGCAGACAGACAGGGTACACTGAAGCTTTCTTT. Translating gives CATSRQTGYTEAFF.

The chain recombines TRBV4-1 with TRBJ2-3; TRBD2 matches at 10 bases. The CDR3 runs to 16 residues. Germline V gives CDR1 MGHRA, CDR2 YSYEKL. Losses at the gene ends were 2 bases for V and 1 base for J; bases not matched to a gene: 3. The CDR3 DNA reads TGCGCCAGCAGCCAAAGCGGGACTAGCGGCACAGATACGCAGTATTTT. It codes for CASSQSGTSGTDTQYF.

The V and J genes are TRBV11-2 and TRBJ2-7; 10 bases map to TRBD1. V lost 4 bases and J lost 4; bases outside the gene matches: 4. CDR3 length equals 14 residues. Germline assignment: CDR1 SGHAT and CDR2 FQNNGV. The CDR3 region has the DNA TGTGCCAGCAGCTACGGGACAGGGGATTACGAGCAGTACTTC. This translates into CASSYGTGDYEQYF.

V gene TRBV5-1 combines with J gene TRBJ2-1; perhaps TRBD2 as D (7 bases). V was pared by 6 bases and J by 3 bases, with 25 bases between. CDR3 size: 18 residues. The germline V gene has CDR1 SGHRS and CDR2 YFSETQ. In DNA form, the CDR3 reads TGCGCCAGCATCCTGGGGGGGCGATCCTTCCAGGTCTACAATGAGCAGTTCTTC. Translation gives CASILGGRSFQVYNEQFF.

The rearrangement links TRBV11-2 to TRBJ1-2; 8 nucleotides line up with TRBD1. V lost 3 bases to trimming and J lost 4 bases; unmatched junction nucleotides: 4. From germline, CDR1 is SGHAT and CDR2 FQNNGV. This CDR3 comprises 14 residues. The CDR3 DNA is TGTGCCAGCAGCTTTTCAGGGGGCGGCTATGGCTACACCTTC. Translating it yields CASSFSGGGYGYTF.

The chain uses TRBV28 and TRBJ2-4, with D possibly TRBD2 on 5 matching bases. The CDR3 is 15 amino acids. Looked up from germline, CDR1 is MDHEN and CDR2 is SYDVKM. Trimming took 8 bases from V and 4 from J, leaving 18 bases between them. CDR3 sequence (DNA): TGTGCCAGCTCCAATGGCGGGCAACGAAAAAACATTCAGTACTTC. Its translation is CASSNGGQRKNIQYF.